This T cell receptor beta chain appears in the sequencing data of a study of radiotherapy plus CTLA-4 blockade in lung cancer. Background on the study: Objective responses were recorded in around 18% of patients, with disease control recorded in 25% to 40%. Whole-study results and caveats: The study found tumor-derived TCR clones expanded in blood after radiotherapy plus ipilimumab.

Profiling relied on immunoSEQ multiplex PCR, and the TCRdb table lists in-frame clones only, not all of them. In the table there are about 73,000 clones, 87% of which are singletons. V lost 5 bases and J lost 8, with 12 bases in between. Germline V gene lookup returns CDR1 ENHRY and CDR2 SYGVKD. CDR3 length: 13 amino acids. Alongside CTLA-4 blockade with ipilimumab, patients with chemo-refractory metastatic non-small-cell lung cancer received focal radiation. A few counts support this clone. Its matching antigen is unknown. This receptor was obtained from a human donor with non-small cell lung cancer that progressed on radiotherapy plus ipilimumab. V is TRBV10-3 and J is TRBJ1-4, with D unresolved. This specimen consisted of peripheral blood, obtained from a patient treated with radiotherapy plus ipilimumab. The CDR3 protein is CAISNNLGEKLFF. Here the CDR3 DNA reads TGTGCCATCAGTAACAACTTGGGGGAAAAACTGTTTTTT.